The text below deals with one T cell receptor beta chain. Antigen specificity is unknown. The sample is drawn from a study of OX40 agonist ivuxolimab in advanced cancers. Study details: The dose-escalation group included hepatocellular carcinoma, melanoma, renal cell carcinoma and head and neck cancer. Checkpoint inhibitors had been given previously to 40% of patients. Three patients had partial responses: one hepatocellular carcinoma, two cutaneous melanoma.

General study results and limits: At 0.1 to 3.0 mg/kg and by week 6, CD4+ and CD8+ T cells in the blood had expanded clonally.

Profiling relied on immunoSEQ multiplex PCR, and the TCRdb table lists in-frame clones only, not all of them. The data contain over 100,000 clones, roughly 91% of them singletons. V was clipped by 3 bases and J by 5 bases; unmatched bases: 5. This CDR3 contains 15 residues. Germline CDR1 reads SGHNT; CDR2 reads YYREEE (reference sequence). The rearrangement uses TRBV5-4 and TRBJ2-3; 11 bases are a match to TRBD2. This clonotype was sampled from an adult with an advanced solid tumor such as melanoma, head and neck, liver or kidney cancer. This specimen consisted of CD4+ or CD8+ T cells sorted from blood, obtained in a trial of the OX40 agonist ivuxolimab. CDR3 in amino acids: CASSWGGTSGDTQYF. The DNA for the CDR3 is TGTGCCAGCAGCTGGGGGGGGACTAGCGGAGATACGCAGTATTTT.